The 21 T cell receptor beta chains given below trace back to one sample, sequenced in a study of T cells after yellow fever vaccination (dated by TCRdb to the late 2010s). Libraries came from 5' RACE. Sequencer: Illumina NovaSeq 6000. In TCRdb, the public reads were trimmed at Q25 with fastp and aligned with MiXCR, with productive beta chains retained. For every CDR3 protein sequence, its rows merge into one entry that carries the most common genes and DNA. Here the sample has around 320,000 distinct CDR3 sequences; 3.5% to 5% occur a single time. Together, the top ten hold approximately 19% of the sample. According to the study, the label for this sample's treatment or condition signals: live attenuated yellow fever vaccine strain. The sequencing here drew on PBMCs, taken 15 days after the yellow fever booster vaccination. The receptors here all came from a man between 18 and 35 years old who received the YFV17D yellow fever vaccine.

This clonotype was picked up many times. The chain carries TRBV6-1 and TRBJ2-5; no clear D. The length of the CDR3 is 12 residues. Germline CDR1 MNHNS, CDR2 SASEGT. Trimming stripped 8 bases from V and 0 bases from J, with 7 bases between. CDR3 DNA: TGTGCCAGCCTGGGTTACCAAGAGACCCAGTACTTC. Protein: CASLGYQETQYF.

This chain connects TRBV7-6 to TRBJ2-5; 7 nucleotides agree with TRBD2. The CDR3 has 18 residues. Germline lookup yields CDR1 SGHVS and CDR2 FNYEAQ. With 5 bases clipped from V and 5 bases from J, the junction kept 20 bases outside the gene matches. The CDR3 loop reads CASSPQPATPGGGETQYF. The CDR3 DNA sequence: TGTGCCAGCAGCCCACAGCCAGCCACTCCGGGGGGTGGGGAGACCCAGTACTTC.

Ten or more counts support this clonotype. The chain has TRBV7-2 and TRBJ2-3, with 8 nucleotides matching TRBD1. In germline, CDR1 is SGHTA, CDR2 FQGNSA. This CDR3 spans 12 amino acids. Germline trimming cut 4 bases from V and 8 bases from J; bases unmatched to any gene: 2. DNA of the CDR3: TGTGCCAGCAGCTGGACAGGGTCTACGCAGTATTTT. As protein: CASSWTGSTQYF.

This clonotype has a count of ten or more. The gene calls are TRBV4-1 and TRBJ1-6; TRBD1 aligns across 7 bases. V was clipped by 4 bases and J by 7 bases; unmatched bases: 10. This CDR3 comprises 16 residues. The germline V gene encodes CDR1 MGHRA and CDR2 YSYEKL. The CDR3 DNA follows: TGCGCCAGCAGCCTGAGGACAGGACGGGTGAATTCACCCCTCCACTTT. Residues: CASSLRTGRVNSPLHF.

The rearrangement uses TRBV6-2 or TRBV6-3 and TRBJ1-1, with a weak D call TRBD1 (6 bases). Germline assignment: CDR1 MNHEY and CDR2 SVGEGT. V was shortened by 7 bases and J by 1 base, with 13 bases between the two germline ends. The CDR3 is made up of 14 amino acids. CDR3 sequence reads: CASIIDRRNTEAFF. The CDR3 nucleotides read TGTGCCAGCATTATCGACAGGCGGAACACTGAAGCTTTCTTT.

This rearrangement joins TRBV7-3 to TRBJ2-1, with a tentative D call TRBD2 (6 bases). Germline CDR1 SGHTA, CDR2 FQGTGA. The CDR3 extends over 13 amino acids. Trimming shortened V by 4 bases and J by 8 bases, and 12 bases separated the two germline ends. CDR3 residues: CASSWPGSHEQFF. CDR3 coding DNA: TGTGCCAGCAGCTGGCCCGGGAGCCATGAGCAGTTCTTC.

The chain combines TRBV6-2 or TRBV6-3 with TRBJ2-2; 8 bases fit TRBD1. CDR3 length: 14 residues. V shed 6 bases, J shed 2 bases, and the junction held 2 bases outside the gene matches. Germline CDR1 is MNHEY and CDR2 is SVGEGT. CDR3 sequence (DNA): TGTGCCAGCAGGGACAGGGATAACACCGGGGAGCTGTTTTTT. Translating it yields CASRDRDNTGELFF.

This clonotype has a single count. The V and J genes are TRBV20-1 and TRBJ1-2, with a possible D match to TRBD1 (6 bases). The CDR3 totals 16 residues. V was pared by 3 bases and J by 5 bases, with 22 bases between. The germline gives CDR1 DFQATT, CDR2 SNEGSKA (reference sequence). CDR3 amino acids: CSASGPAGGPLYGYTF. CDR3 coding DNA: TGCAGTGCTAGTGGCCCTGCTGGGGGGCCGCTATATGGCTACACCTTC.

The sample holds many counts of this clonotype. J is TRBJ2-5 and V is TRBV18, with D unresolved. Germline values: CDR1 KGHSH, CDR2 LQKENI. This CDR3 spans 16 amino acids. V gave up 3 bases and J gave up 2 bases, with 16 bases separating them. The CDR3 here is CASSPVLRALQETQYF. The CDR3 nucleotides read TGTGCCAGCTCACCCGTTTTAAGGGCCCTGCAAGAGACCCAGTACTTC.

This clonotype has a handful of counts. The chain links TRBV5-1 to TRBJ2-6; no clear D gene. Germline CDR1 reads SGHRS; CDR2 reads YFSETQ. The CDR3 covers 15 residues. V lost 4 bases and J lost 0, with 8 bases in between. For the CDR3, the DNA is TGCGCCAGCAGCGTCAGTAGCTCTGGGGCCAACGTCCTGACTTTC. It is translated as CASSVSSSGANVLTF.

This clonotype was found many times. V and J are TRBV6-2 or TRBV6-3 and TRBJ2-3, with TRBD2 matching over 9 bases. CDR1 and CDR2 (germline): MNHEY, SVGEGT. Unmatched junction bases numbered 1, after V lost 2 bases and J lost 4 bases. The CDR3 runs to 14 residues. DNA of the CDR3: TGTGCCAGCAGTTACGGCGGGGGGGCAGATACGCAGTATTTT. It specifies CASSYGGGADTQYF.

This clonotype was observed a few times. The rearrangement joins TRBV12-3 or TRBV12-4 to TRBJ1-1; D is uncertain. V lost 2 bases and J lost 1, with 5 bases in between. The CDR3 has 13 amino acids. The CDR3 nucleotides are TGTGCCAGCAGTTTAAAAAAGAACACTGAAGCTTTCTTT. It encodes CASSLKKNTEAFF.

This clonotype occurred many times. This chain links TRBV10-3 with TRBJ2-3, with 11 bases that match TRBD2. The junction had 2 bases not matched to a gene; V was cut back by 4 bases and J by 2 bases. CDR3 length equals 15 residues. Looked up from germline, CDR1 is ENHRY and CDR2 is SYGVKD. The CDR3: CAISGLAGTTDTQYF. DNA of the CDR3: TGTGCCATCAGTGGACTAGCGGGAACCACAGATACGCAGTATTTT.

The sample holds many counts of this clonotype. V usage is TRBV20-1 and J usage is TRBJ2-7; 9 bases are shared with TRBD2. Looked up from germline, CDR1 is DFQATT and CDR2 is SNEGSKA (reference sequence). The CDR3 is 15 amino acids. V dropped 3 bases and J dropped 3; count of bases not matched to a gene: 9. CDR3 nucleotide sequence: TGCAGTGCTAGTCCACTAAGCGGGGGGATCTACGAGCAGTACTTC. Protein: CSASPLSGGIYEQYF.

This clonotype was counted a few times. The gene calls are TRBV28 and TRBJ1-1, with D uncertain. Germline CDR1 and CDR2: MDHEN and SYDVKM. The CDR3 has 10 residues. Trimming took off 10 bases at V and 11 bases at J, with 14 bases between the two ends. The DNA for the CDR3 is TGTGCCACTTTTTTGTCAGGTGCTTTCTTT. It specifies CATFLSGAFF.

This clonotype has ten or more counts. This chain uses TRBV7-2 with TRBJ1-1; TRBD1 might be the D (5 bases). CDR3 size: 13 residues. V shed 3 bases and J shed 8 bases, with 13 bases lying between them. Germline-derived CDR1 and CDR2 are SGHTA and FQGNSA. The CDR3 nucleotides are TGTGCCAGCAGCTTGTTATCGCGACAGGAAGCTTTCTTT. Protein sequence: CASSLLSRQEAFF.

This clonotype turned up a few times. This chain connects TRBV12-3 or TRBV12-4 to TRBJ2-1; D gene uncertain. The CDR3 contains 14 residues. The V gene lost 4 bases and the J gene lost 2 bases, with 9 bases spanning the gap. In nucleotides, the CDR3 is TGTGCCAGCAGTTCTAGGCAGACCTACAATGAGCAGTTCTTC. It translates to CASSSRQTYNEQFF.

This clonotype was picked up many times. This sequence joins TRBV6-5 and TRBJ2-5, with TRBD2 matching over 11 bases. CDR3 length: 17 residues. From germline, CDR1 is MNHEY and CDR2 SVGAGI. V lost 6 bases and J lost 7; bases outside the gene matches: 16. The CDR3 DNA sequence: TGTGCCAGCAGCCTGACTCACCTGCTGCTAGCGGGAGGGACCCAGTACTTC. Amino acid sequence: CASSLTHLLLAGGTQYF.

The rearrangement joins TRBV5-1 to TRBJ2-3, with D maybe TRBD2 (6 bases). The germline V gene encodes CDR1 SGHRS and CDR2 YFSETQ. The CDR3 length is 18 residues. V was clipped by 4 bases and J by 2 bases, with 23 bases between them. The CDR3 loop reads CASSPPSRDWWDTDTQYF. The CDR3 bases are TGCGCCAGCAGCCCGCCTTCCAGGGACTGGTGGGACACAGATACGCAGTATTTT. The whole variable domain, filled in from reference TRBV5-1 and TRBJ2-3, reads KAGVTQTPRYLIKTRGQQVTLSCSPISGHRSVSWYQQTPGQGLQFLFEYFSETQRNKGNFPGRFSGRQFSNSRSEMNVSTLELGDSALYLCASSPPSRDWWDTDTQYFGPGTRLTVL.

This clonotype occurred many times. The gene calls are TRBV7-2 and TRBJ2-3; 9 nucleotides match TRBD2. V trimming: 3 bases; J trimming: 4 bases; junction bases outside the gene matches: 17. Germline-derived CDR1 and CDR2 are SGHTA and FQGNSA. There are 19 residues in the CDR3. The CDR3 DNA reads TGTGCCAGCAGCTTTCGGGGACTAGCTGGGTGGGCCAACCCAGATACGCAGTATTTT. This translates into CASSFRGLAGWANPDTQYF.

This chain connects TRBV9 to TRBJ2-5; tentatively, D is TRBD2 (5 bases). V lost 0 bases to trimming and J lost 5 bases, with 14 bases between them. This CDR3 contains 15 residues. Germline V gene lookup returns CDR1 SGDLS and CDR2 YYNGEE. The CDR3, as DNA: TGTGCCAGCAGCGTAGGAGGGTGGGCTCACGAGACCCAGTACTTC. It translates to CASSVGGWAHETQYF.